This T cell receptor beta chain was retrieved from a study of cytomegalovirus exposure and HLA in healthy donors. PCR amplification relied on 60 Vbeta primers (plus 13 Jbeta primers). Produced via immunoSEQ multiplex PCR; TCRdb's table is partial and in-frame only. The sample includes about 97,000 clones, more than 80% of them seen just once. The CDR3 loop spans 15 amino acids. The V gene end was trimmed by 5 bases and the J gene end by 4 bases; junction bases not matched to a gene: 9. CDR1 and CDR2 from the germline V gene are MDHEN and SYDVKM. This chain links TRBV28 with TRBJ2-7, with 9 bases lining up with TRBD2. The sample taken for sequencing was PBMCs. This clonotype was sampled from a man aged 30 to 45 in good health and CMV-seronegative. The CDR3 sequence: CASSIGTSRGYEQYF. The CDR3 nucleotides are TGTGCCAGCAGTATAGGGACTAGCAGGGGTTACGAGCAGTACTTC.